The next 10 T cell receptor beta chains were all read from a single sample in a study of blood T cell repertoires in COVID-19. Sequencing used immunoSEQ multiplex PCR; TCRdb keeps in-frame clones, though not all of them. The repertoire holds around 70,000 clones, with 80% as singletons. The sample taken for sequencing was peripheral blood. These receptors were taken from a human donor in a cohort sampled during active COVID-19.

The V and J genes are TRBV6-5 and TRBJ2-7, with TRBD2 matching 8 bases. V was pared by 5 bases and J by 3 bases, with 6 bases of the junction left unmatched. CDR1 is MNHEY and CDR2 is SVGAGI in the germline V gene. The CDR3 length is 14 residues. This CDR3 reads CASSLGLAGYEQYF. DNA for the CDR3: TGTGCCAGCAGTCTTGGACTAGCCGGCTACGAGCAGTACTTC.

The J gene is TRBJ2-7, the V gene TRBV11-2; 8 nucleotides agree with TRBD1. The CDR3 runs 16 residues. The germline V gene has CDR1 SGHAT and CDR2 FQNNGV. Trimming removed 4 bases from V and 9 bases from J; junction bases left unmatched: 17. The CDR3 bases are TGTGCCAGCAGCTCTCAGGGGACAGGCATTTCTACGATGCAGTACTTC. Translated: CASSSQGTGISTMQYF.

The V call is TRBV4-3, the J call TRBJ2-2; 10 positions match TRBD2. The CDR3 extends over 18 amino acids. J lost 2 bases, V lost 1 base, and 7 bases had no gene match. The germline CDR1 and CDR2 sequences are LGHNA and YSLEER. CDR3 DNA: TGCGCCAGCAGCCAAGTGGAAGGACTAGCGGCAAACACCGGGGAGCTGTTTTTT. Translation: CASSQVEGLAANTGELFF.

The chain uses TRBV24-1 and TRBJ2-1, with TRBD1 identical over 7 bases. The CDR3 length is 15 residues. The germline CDR1 and CDR2 sequences are KGHDR and SFDVKD. V trimming: 4 bases; J trimming: 3 bases; junction bases outside the gene matches: 5. Here the CDR3 DNA reads TGTGCCACCAGTGACCAGAGGGACAGCTACAATGAGCAGTTCTTC. Translating it yields CATSDQRDSYNEQFF.

The V gene is TRBV13, the J gene TRBJ2-1, with TRBD2 identical over 7 bases. The junction had 13 bases not matched to a gene; V was cut back by 2 bases and J by 9 bases. The V gene's germline CDR1 is PRHDT and CDR2 FYEKMQ (reference sequence). CDR3 length: 16 amino acids. CDR3: CASSLMWEGRVGEQFF. The CDR3 nucleotides are TGTGCCAGCAGCTTAATGTGGGAGGGCCGAGTGGGTGAGCAGTTCTTC.

The genes are TRBV27 and TRBJ1-5, with D possibly matching TRBD1 (6 bases). Germline assignment: CDR1 MNHEY and CDR2 SMNVEV (reference sequence). V lost 8 bases to trimming and J lost 5 bases, with 19 bases between them. This CDR3 comprises 15 residues. DNA of the CDR3: TGTGCCAGCGGGCCGAGGGGGGGCCCCCATCAGCCCCAGCATTTT. Translation gives CASGPRGGPHQPQHF.

CDR3 DNA sequence: TGCAGCGTTGAAAACGCGGGGAGGACTGAAGCTTTCTTT. This translates into CSVENAGRTEAFF. This chain connects TRBV29-1 to TRBJ1-1, with D unresolved. Trimming cost V 2 bases and J 5 bases, with 12 bases left between them. The CDR3 extends over 13 amino acids. The V gene's germline CDR1 is SQVTM and CDR2 ANQGSEA.

The chain is built from TRBV19 and TRBJ2-7, with 9 bases identical to TRBD1. Germline CDR1 LNHDA, CDR2 SQIVND (reference sequence). The CDR3 runs 14 residues. V shed 6 bases and J 8 bases; nucleotides not matched to a gene: 11. The DNA for the CDR3 is TGTGCCAGTAGGAGACAGGGGGTGCTCGACAAGCAGTACTTC. This sequence encodes CASRRQGVLDKQYF. Drawing the rest from reference TRBV19 and TRBJ2-7, the complete variable domain is DGGITQSPKYLFRKEGQNVTLSCEQNLNHDAMYWYRQDPGQGLRLIYYSQIVNDFQKGDIAEGYSVSREKKESFPLTVTSAQKNPTAFYLCASRRQGVLDKQYFGPGTRLTVT.

This rearrangement joins TRBV28 to TRBJ2-7; the D gene is possibly TRBD2 (6 bases). CDR1 and CDR2 from the germline V gene are MDHEN and SYDVKM. The CDR3 contains 15 residues. Between the trimmed V and J ends, which lost 6 bases and 0 bases, there was a span of 15 bases. CDR3 region: CASRLGGTGSYEQYF. For the CDR3, the DNA is TGTGCCAGCAGACTTGGGGGGACTGGCTCCTACGAGCAGTACTTC.

V and J are TRBV28 and TRBJ1-2; perhaps TRBD1 as D (5 bases). The CDR3 length is 14 residues. The V and J ends lost 0 bases and 7 bases respectively, with 12 bases between them. Germline V CDR1 and CDR2: MDHEN, SYDVKM. CDR3 nucleotide sequence: TGTGCCAGCAGTTTATGGTCCGGCGGGGGTGGCTACACCTTC. Residues: CASSLWSGGGGYTF.